The table lists the clone carrying this T cell receptor beta chain with a few counts. Its antigen is as yet unknown. The data were obtained in a study of T-cell memory formation after mild COVID-19. It was 5'RACE with constant-segment primers that produced the TCR alpha and TCR beta cDNA libraries, which carried sample barcodes and UMIs. TCRdb re-called the 5' RACE reads with MiXCR, one entry per CDR3 protein. The table records around 200,000 distinct CDR3 sequences, around 20% of them present only once. This CDR3 is 14 amino acids long. The germline gives CDR1 MNHEY, CDR2 SVGEGT. Trimming took 6 bases from V and 2 from J, leaving 13 bases between them. Study-level points and caveats: A subset of responding clones appeared in pre-infection memory, suggesting cross-reactive memory joined. Day 15 to 85 contracting clones showed balanced CD4/CD8; day 15 to 37 expanders favored CD4+.

The sequence derives from a man in his late teens or twenties who had mild COVID-19 (a few samples of this study predate the infection). Cell type and time point are not known. Sample: PBMCs or a T cell subset sorted from them (not recorded which). V usage is TRBV6-2 or TRBV6-3 and J usage is TRBJ2-5; perhaps TRBD2 as D (6 bases). The CDR3 here is CASSRTIIQETQYF. Here the CDR3 DNA reads TGTGCCAGCAGCCGGACTATTATACAAGAGACCCAGTACTTC.